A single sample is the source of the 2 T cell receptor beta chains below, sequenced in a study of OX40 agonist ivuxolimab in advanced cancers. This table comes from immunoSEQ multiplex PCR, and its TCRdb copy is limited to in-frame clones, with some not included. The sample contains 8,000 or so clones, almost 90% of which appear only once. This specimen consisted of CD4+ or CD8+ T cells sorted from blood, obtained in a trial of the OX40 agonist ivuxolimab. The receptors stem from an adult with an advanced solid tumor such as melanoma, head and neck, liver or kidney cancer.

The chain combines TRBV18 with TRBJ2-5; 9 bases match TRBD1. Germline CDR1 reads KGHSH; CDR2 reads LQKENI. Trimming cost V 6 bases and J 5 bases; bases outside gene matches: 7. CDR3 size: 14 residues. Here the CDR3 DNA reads TGTGCCAGCTCCCGGACAGGGGAGGGGGAGACCCAGTACTTC. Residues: CASSRTGEGETQYF.

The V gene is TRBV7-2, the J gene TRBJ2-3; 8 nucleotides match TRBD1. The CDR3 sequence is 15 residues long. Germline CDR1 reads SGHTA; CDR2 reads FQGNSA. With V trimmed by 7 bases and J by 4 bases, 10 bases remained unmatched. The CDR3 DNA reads TGTGCCAGCACCCCCGGGACAGGACTCCCAGATACGCAGTATTTT. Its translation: CASTPGTGLPDTQYF.